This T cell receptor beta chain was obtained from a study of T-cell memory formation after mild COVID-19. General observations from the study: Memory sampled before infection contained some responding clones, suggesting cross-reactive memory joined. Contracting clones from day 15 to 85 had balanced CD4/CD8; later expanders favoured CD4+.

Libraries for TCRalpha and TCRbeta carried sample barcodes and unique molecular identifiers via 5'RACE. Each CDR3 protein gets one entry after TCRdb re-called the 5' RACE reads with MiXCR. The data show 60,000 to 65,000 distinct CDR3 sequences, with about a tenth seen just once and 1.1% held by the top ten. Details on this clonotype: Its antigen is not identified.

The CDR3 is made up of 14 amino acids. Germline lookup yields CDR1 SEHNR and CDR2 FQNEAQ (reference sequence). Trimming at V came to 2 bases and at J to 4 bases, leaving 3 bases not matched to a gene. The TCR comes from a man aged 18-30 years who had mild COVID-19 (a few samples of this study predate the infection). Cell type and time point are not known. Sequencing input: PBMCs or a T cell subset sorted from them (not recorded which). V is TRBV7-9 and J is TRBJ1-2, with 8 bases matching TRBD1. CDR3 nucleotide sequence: TGTGCCAGCAGCTTAAATGACAGGGGCTATGGCTACACCTTC. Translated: CASSLNDRGYGYTF.